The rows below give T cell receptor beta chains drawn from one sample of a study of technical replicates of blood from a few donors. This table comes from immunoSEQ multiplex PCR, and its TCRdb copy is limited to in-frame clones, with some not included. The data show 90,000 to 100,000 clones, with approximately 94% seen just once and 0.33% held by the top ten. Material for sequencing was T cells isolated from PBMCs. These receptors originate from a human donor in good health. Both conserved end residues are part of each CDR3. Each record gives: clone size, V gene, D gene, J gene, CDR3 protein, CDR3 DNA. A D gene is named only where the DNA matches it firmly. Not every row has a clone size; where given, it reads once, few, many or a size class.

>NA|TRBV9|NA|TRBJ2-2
CASSEEGSTGELFF
TGTGCCAGCAGCGAGGAGGGGAGCACCGGGGAGCTGTTTTTT
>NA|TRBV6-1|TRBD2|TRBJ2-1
CASSASGVYNEQFF
TGTGCCAGCAGTGCTAGCGGGGTTTACAATGAGCAGTTCTTC
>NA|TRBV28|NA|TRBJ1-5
CASQTGEYSNQPQHF
TGTGCCAGCCAGACAGGAGAGTATAGCAATCAGCCCCAGCATTTT
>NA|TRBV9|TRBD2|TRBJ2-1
CASSVGGGLAGVNEQFF
TGTGCCAGCAGCGTAGGGGGAGGCCTAGCGGGAGTCAATGAGCAGTTCTTC
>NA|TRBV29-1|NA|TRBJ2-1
CSVEVGGNNEQFF
TGCAGCGTTGAAGTAGGGGGAAACAATGAGCAGTTCTTC
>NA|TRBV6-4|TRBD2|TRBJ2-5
CASSEAGGETQYF
TGTGCCAGCAGTGAGGCGGGGGGGGAGACCCAGTACTTC
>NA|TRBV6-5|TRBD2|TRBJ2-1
CASTPAGEYNEQFF
TGTGCCAGCACTCCAGCGGGGGAATACAATGAGCAGTTCTTC
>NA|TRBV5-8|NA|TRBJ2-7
CASSLAGSSSYEQYF
TGTGCCAGCAGCTTGGCCGGGTCCAGCTCCTACGAGCAGTACTTC
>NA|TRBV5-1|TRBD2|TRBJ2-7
CASSLGAGGDYEQYF
TGCGCCAGCAGCTTGGGTGCGGGAGGGGACTACGAGCAGTACTTC
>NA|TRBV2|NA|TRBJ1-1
CASSPWTDNTEAFF
TGTGCCAGCAGTCCGTGGACAGATAACACTGAAGCTTTCTTT
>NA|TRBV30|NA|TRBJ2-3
CAWSVERPTDTQYF
TGTGCCTGGAGTGTAGAGCGGCCCACAGATACGCAGTATTTT
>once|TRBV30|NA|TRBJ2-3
CAWDGSFNTDTQYF
TGTGCCTGGGACGGGTCTTTCAACACAGATACGCAGTATTTT
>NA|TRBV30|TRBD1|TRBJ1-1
CAYRGHRGEAFF
TGTGCCTACAGGGGGCACCGAGGTGAAGCTTTCTTT
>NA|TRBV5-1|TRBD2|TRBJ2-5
CASSHGTSGRGLFETQYF
TGCGCCAGCAGCCACGGGACTAGCGGGAGGGGTCTGTTTGAGACCCAGTACTTC
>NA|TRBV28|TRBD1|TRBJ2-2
CASTLTGTGNTGELFF
TGTGCCAGCACCCTTACCGGGACAGGTAACACCGGGGAGCTGTTTTTT
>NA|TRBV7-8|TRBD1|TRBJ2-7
CASSSGTGLKSGYEQYF
TGTGCCAGCAGCTCAGGGACAGGGTTGAAATCGGGATACGAGCAGTACTTC
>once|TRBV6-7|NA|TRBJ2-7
CASSYPGTSYEQYF
TGTGCCAGCAGTTACCCGGGGACTTCCTACGAGCAGTACTTC
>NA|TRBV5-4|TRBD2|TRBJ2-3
CASSGGTSGTDTQYF
TGTGCCAGCAGCGGGGGGACTAGCGGCACAGATACGCAGTATTTT
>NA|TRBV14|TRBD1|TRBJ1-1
CASSHITGQGNTEAFF
TGTGCCAGCAGCCACATTACGGGACAGGGGAACACTGAAGCTTTCTTT
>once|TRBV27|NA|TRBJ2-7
CASSFGRVSYEQYF
TGTGCCAGCAGTTTCGGCAGGGTAAGCTACGAGCAGTACTTC
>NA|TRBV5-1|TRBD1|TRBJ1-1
CASSPRGDTEAFF
TGCGCCAGCAGCCCCAGGGGGGACACTGAAGCTTTCTTT
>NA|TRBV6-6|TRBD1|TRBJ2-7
CASTRDSSYEQYF
TGTGCCAGCACCCGGGACAGCTCCTACGAGCAGTACTTC